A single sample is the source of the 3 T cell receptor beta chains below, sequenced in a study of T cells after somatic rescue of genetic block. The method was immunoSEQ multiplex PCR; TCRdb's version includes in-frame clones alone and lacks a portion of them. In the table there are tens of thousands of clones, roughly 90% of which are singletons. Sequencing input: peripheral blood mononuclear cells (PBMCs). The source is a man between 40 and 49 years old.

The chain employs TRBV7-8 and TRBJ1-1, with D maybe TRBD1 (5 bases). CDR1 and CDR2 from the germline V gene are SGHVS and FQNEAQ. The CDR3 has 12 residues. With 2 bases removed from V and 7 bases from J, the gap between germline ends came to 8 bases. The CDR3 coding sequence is TGTGCCAGCAGCTTAATTCAGGGTGAAGCTTTCTTT. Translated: CASSLIQGEAFF.

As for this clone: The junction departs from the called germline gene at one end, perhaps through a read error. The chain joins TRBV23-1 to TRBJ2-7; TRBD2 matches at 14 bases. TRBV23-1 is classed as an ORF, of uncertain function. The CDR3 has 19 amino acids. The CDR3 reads CASSQRGTSGGPASSEQYF. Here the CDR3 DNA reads TGCGCCAGCAGTCAACGAGGGACTAGCGGGGGTCCCGCCTCCTCCGAGCAGTACTTC.

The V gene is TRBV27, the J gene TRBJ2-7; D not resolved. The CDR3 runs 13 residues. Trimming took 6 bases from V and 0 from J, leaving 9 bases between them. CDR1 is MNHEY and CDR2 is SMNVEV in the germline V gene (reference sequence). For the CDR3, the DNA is TGTGCCAGCAGCCCATCGATCTCCTACGAGCAGTACTTC. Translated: CASSPSISYEQYF.